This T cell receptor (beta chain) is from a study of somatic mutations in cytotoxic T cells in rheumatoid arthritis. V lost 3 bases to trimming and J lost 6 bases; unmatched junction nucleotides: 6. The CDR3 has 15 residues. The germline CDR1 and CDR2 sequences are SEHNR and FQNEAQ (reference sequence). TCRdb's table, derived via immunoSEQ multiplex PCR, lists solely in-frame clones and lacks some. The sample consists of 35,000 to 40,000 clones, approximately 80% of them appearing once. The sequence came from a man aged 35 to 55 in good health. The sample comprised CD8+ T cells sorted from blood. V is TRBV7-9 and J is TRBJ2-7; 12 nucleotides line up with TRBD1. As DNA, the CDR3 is TGTGCCAGCAGCTTTTCCGGGACAGGGGGCCTCGAGCAGTACTTC. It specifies CASSFSGTGGLEQYF.